This TCR beta chain originates from a study of vaccination and CD4 T cells after COVID-19. Study-level information: According to the study, participants were given two doses of BNT162b2 or mRNA-1273 vaccine. Regarding the study as a whole: Investigators enrolled relatively few convalescent patients and included no early post-infection timepoints.

The assay that was used to sequence DNA from cultured CD4+ T cells was the Oncomine TCR Beta short-read assay. TCRdb recomputed calls from the PCR reads with MiXCR, one row per CDR3 protein. The table has under 25,000 distinct CDR3 sequences, over 55% seen once. Treatment meaning: roughly ten-day PBMC culture with coronavirus spike peptide pools or control peptides (ViraFEST assay). ViraFEST used peptide pools to expand antigen-specific T cells, then sequenced TCRs. The PCR-positive dates, March through December 2020, came before the US Alpha, Beta and Delta variants. On this clonotype itself: As yet, its antigen is unknown.

This sequence originates from a human donor who had recovered from COVID-19. Sequenced sample: CD4+ T cells from blood, cultured in vitro.

The CDR3 nucleotides are TGTGCCAGCAGCGCCTACAGGGGCGGGGGCACTGAAGCTTTCTTT. Protein sequence: CASSAYRGGGTEAFF. V gene TRBV9 combines with J gene TRBJ1-1; TRBD1 matches at 7 bases. V trimming: 3 bases; J trimming: 4 bases; junction bases outside the gene matches: 9. The CDR3 extends over 15 amino acids. The germline V gene encodes CDR1 SGDLS and CDR2 YYNGEE.